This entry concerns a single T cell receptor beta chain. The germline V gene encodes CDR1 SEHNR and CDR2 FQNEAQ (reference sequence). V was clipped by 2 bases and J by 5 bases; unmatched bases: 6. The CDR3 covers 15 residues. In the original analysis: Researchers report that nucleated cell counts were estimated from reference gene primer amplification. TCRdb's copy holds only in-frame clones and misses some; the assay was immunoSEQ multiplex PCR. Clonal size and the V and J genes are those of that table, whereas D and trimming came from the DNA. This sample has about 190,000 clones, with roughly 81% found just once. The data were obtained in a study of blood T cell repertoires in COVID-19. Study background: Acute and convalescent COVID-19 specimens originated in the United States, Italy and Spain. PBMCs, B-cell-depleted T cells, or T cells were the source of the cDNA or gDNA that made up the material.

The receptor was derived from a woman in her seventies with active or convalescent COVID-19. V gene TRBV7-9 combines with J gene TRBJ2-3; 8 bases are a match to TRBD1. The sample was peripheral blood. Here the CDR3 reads CASSLRTGLRDTQYF. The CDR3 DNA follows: TGTGCCAGCAGCTTAAGGACAGGGTTAAGAGATACGCAGTATTTT.